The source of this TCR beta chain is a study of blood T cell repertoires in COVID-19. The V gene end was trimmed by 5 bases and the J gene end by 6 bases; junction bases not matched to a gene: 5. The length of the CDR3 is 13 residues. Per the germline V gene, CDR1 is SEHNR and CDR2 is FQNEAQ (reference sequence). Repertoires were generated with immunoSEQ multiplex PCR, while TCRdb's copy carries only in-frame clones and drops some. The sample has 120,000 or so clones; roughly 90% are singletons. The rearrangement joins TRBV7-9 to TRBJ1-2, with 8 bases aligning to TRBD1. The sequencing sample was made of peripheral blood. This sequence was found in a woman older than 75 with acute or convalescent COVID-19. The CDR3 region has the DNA TGTGCCAGCAGCGCCGACAGGGGCGATGGCTACACCTTC. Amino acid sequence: CASSADRGDGYTF.